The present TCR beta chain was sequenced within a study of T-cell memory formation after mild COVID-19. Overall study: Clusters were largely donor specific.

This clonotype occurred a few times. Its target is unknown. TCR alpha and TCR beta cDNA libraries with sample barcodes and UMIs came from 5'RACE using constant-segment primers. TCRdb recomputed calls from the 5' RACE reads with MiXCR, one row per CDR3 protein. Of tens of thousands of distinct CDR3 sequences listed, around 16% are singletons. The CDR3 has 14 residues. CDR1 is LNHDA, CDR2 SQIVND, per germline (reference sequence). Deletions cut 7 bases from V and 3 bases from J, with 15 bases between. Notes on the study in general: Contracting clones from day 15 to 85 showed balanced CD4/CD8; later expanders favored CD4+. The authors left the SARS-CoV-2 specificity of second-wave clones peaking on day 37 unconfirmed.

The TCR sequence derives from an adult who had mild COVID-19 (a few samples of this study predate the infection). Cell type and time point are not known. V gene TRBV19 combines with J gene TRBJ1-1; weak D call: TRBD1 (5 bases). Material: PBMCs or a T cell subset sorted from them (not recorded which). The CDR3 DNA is TGTGCCAGTATGTCGGGTCGGGGGTACACTGAAGCTTTCTTT. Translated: CASMSGRGYTEAFF.